One sample yielded the 5 T cell receptor beta chains listed below, sequenced in a study of cytomegalovirus exposure and HLA in healthy donors. TCRdb's table, derived via immunoSEQ multiplex PCR, lists solely in-frame clones and lacks some. The sample has 150,000 to 200,000 clones; about 80% are singletons. Sequenced input: PBMCs. These TCRs come from a young woman in good health and CMV-seropositive.

CDR3 in DNA: TGTGCCACCCTAAAAGAGGGCAATCAGCCCCAGCATTTT. Its translation is CATLKEGNQPQHF. This chain connects TRBV10-3 to TRBJ1-5, with D uncertain. Germline loops: CDR1 ENHRY, CDR2 SYGVKD. This CDR3 spans 13 amino acids. V lost 10 bases, J lost 2 bases, and 12 bases lay in between.

The chain has TRBV9 and TRBJ2-2; a possible D gene is TRBD1 (5 bases). Looked up from germline, CDR1 is SGDLS and CDR2 is YYNGEE. There are 15 residues in the CDR3. Trimming cost V 3 bases and J 4 bases, with 13 bases left between them. The CDR3 region has the DNA TGTGCCAGCAGCGCCGGACACGGCGGCACCGGGGAGCTGTTTTTT. This sequence encodes CASSAGHGGTGELFF.

V is TRBV11-2 and J is TRBJ2-1; 9 nucleotides match TRBD1. Germline values: CDR1 SGHAT, CDR2 FQNNGV. V shed 5 bases and J 3 bases; nucleotides not matched to a gene: 5. This CDR3 comprises 15 residues. CDR3 coding DNA: TGTGCCAGCAGCCGGGACAGGGTAGGCTACAATGAGCAGTTCTTC. It yields the protein CASSRDRVGYNEQFF. Based on the CDR3 plus reference TRBV11-2 and TRBJ2-1, the full variable domain is EAGVAQSPRYKIIEKRQSVAFWCNPISGHATLYWYQQILGQGPKLLIQFQNNGVVDDSQLPKDRFSAERLKGVDSTLKIQPAKLEDSAVYLCASSRDRVGYNEQFFGPGTRLTVL.

This sequence joins TRBV11-2 and TRBJ2-7; maybe TRBD2 (6 bases). This CDR3 is built from 16 residues. V gave up 1 base and J gave up 3 bases, with 16 bases separating them. The germline CDR1 and CDR2 sequences are SGHAT and FQNNGV. In DNA form, the CDR3 reads TGTGCCAGCAGCTTAGTAGGGACTCCAACCTACTACGAGCAGTACTTC. Translation gives CASSLVGTPTYYEQYF.

The count of this clone is one. V is TRBV6-6 and J is TRBJ2-1; 10 nucleotides align to TRBD1. With 4 bases clipped from V and 4 bases from J, the junction kept 4 bases outside the gene matches. The CDR3 covers 15 residues. Germline CDR1 MNHNY, CDR2 SVGAGI (reference sequence). The CDR3 sequence: CASSFWDRGYNEQFF. CDR3 sequence (DNA): TGTGCCAGCAGTTTTTGGGACAGGGGTTACAATGAGCAGTTCTTC.